This paragraph reports one T cell receptor beta chain. Its specificity is unknown. This record belongs to a study of Ad26.COV2.S vaccination and SARS-CoV-2 variants. Overall study context: The donor belonged to the COV1001 Ad26.COV2.S trial arm. Study conclusions and caveats: It was vaccine recipients, not placebo recipients, who had the higher spike-specific TCR breadth. Breadth, reportedly substantial, characterized the spike-specific CD8+ and CD4+ T cell responses after vaccination.

Documented treatment: some 20 received Ad26.COV2.S at low or high dose, single or two shots; about five received placebo; per-sample allocation not given. Following the first vaccine or placebo injection, samples were taken on day 63. Clones were read by immunoSEQ multiplex PCR, and TCRdb kept only the in-frame ones, dropping some. The repertoire holds 500,000 or so clones, with roughly nine tenths as singletons. The CDR3 length is 15 residues. Trimming pared 5 bases from V and 4 bases from J, leaving 17 bases between. Germline V gives CDR1 SEHNR, CDR2 FQNEAQ (reference sequence). Material: peripheral blood, obtained in a trial of Ad26.COV2.S vaccine versus placebo. The chain is built from TRBV7-9 and TRBJ1-2, with D perhaps TRBD1 (5 bases). The source is a person aged 18-60 years who received the Ad26.COV2.S COVID-19 vaccine or a placebo. CDR3 sequence reads: CASSRTQDTSYGYTF. DNA of the CDR3: TGTGCCAGCAGCCGGACCCAGGACACATCCTATGGCTACACCTTC.